These 23 T cell receptor beta chains were all obtained from the same sample, sequenced in a study of T cell responses to AZD1222 COVID-19 vaccine. Sequenced by immunoSEQ multiplex PCR; TCRdb stores in-frame clones only, minus some. The sample records about 110,000 clones, 88% being singletons. The sample here was peripheral blood, taken on day 0 of AZD1222 vaccination. All receptors come from an adult in good health.

This chain joins TRBV6-2 or TRBV6-3 and TRBJ1-2; 7 positions match TRBD1. The CDR3 is 13 residues long. The germline V gene has CDR1 MNHEY and CDR2 SVGEGT. V lost 5 bases and J lost 6; bases outside the gene matches: 6. CDR3 in amino acids: CASSDQGVNGYTF. The CDR3 bases are TGTGCCAGCAGTGACCAGGGGGTGAATGGCTACACCTTC.

The rearrangement joins TRBV4-1 to TRBJ2-7, with 8 nucleotides matching TRBD1. J gave up 12 bases and V 2 bases, and 24 bases lay outside the gene matches. The CDR3 extends over 18 amino acids. Germline V gives CDR1 MGHRA, CDR2 YSYEKL. CDR3 sequence: CASSQRQGSGHTIFGRYF. CDR3 nucleotide sequence: TGCGCCAGCAGCCAAAGACAGGGGTCCGGACACACCATCTTTGGACGGTACTTC.

This clone was counted only a few times. The CDR3 here is CASSPGGGPIYNEQFF. The DNA of the CDR3 is TGCGCCAGCAGCCCAGGGGGGGGTCCTATCTACAATGAGCAGTTCTTC. This chain uses TRBV5-1 with TRBJ2-1, with D perhaps TRBD1 or TRBD2 (7 bases each). This CDR3 is built from 16 residues. Germline V gene data show CDR1 as SGHRS and CDR2 as YFSETQ. V lost 4 bases and J lost 3, with 17 bases in between. The full variable domain, its missing parts supplied by reference TRBV5-1 and TRBJ2-1, is KAGVTQTPRYLIKTRGQQVTLSCSPISGHRSVSWYQQTPGQGLQFLFEYFSETQRNKGNFPGRFSGRQFSNSRSEMNVSTLELGDSALYLCASSPGGGPIYNEQFFGPGTRLTVL.

The chain employs TRBV24-1 and TRBJ2-2, with 9 positions matching TRBD1. This CDR3 spans 16 amino acids. The germline CDR1 and CDR2 sequences are KGHDR and SFDVKD. V trimming: 4 bases; J trimming: 4 bases; junction bases outside the gene matches: 6. In DNA form, the CDR3 reads TGTGCCACCAGTGACCCGGGACAGGGAAGCACCGGGGAGCTGTTTTTT. Translation: CATSDPGQGSTGELFF.

V and J are TRBV7-8 and TRBJ2-3, with 9 bases aligning to TRBD2. CDR1 and CDR2 (germline): SGHVS, FQNEAQ. This CDR3 has 18 residues. With 5 bases clipped from V and 0 bases from J, the junction kept 12 bases outside the gene matches. CDR3: CASSPWVAGDHSTDTQYF. The CDR3 DNA is TGTGCCAGCAGCCCCTGGGTAGCGGGGGACCATAGCACAGATACGCAGTATTTT.

J is TRBJ1-2 and V is TRBV5-4; no firm D call. The CDR3 runs to 12 residues. The ends were cut back, 2 bases at V and 6 bases at J, with 8 bases in the middle. CDR1 SGHNT and CDR2 YYREEE come from the germline V gene (reference sequence). CDR3: CASSLQQDGYTF. The CDR3 DNA follows: TGTGCCAGCAGCTTACAACAAGATGGCTACACCTTC.

The V call is TRBV28, the J call TRBJ1-2; 10 bases line up with TRBD1. The CDR3 runs to 15 residues. V lost 5 bases and J lost 4; bases outside the gene matches: 7. Germline CDR1 reads MDHEN; CDR2 reads SYDVKM. CDR3 protein: CASSPGQGDLYGYTF. The CDR3 nucleotides read TGTGCCAGCAGTCCCGGACAGGGGGATCTCTATGGCTACACCTTC.

This chain joins TRBV5-4 and TRBJ1-4; no definite D call. Germline V gene data show CDR1 as SGHNT and CDR2 as YYREEE (reference sequence). The germline V and J ends were trimmed by 5 bases and 8 bases, with 16 bases remaining between them. The CDR3 covers 14 residues. The CDR3 region has the DNA TGTGCCAGCAGTTCGATCGCGGAGGGCGAAAAACTGTTTTTT. This translates into CASSSIAEGEKLFF. Filled out from reference TRBV5-4 and TRBJ1-4, the complete variable domain reads ETGVTQSPTHLIKTRGQQVTLRCSSQSGHNTVSWYQQALGQGPQFIFQYYREEENGRGNFPPRFSGLQFPNYSSELNVNALELDDSALYLCASSSIAEGEKLFFGSGTQLSVL.

The DNA for the CDR3 is TGTGCCAGCAGCTTGGCCGGAGGGGCTCAGCCCCAGCATTTT. This sequence encodes CASSLAGGAQPQHF. V usage is TRBV5-5 and J usage is TRBJ1-5; maybe TRBD1 (5 bases). The germline V gene encodes CDR1 SGHKS and CDR2 YYEKEE (reference sequence). This CDR3 is 14 amino acids long. The V and J ends lost 0 bases and 6 bases respectively, with 10 bases between them.

The rearrangement uses TRBV18 and TRBJ1-1; the D gene is possibly TRBD1 (6 bases). Germline assignment: CDR1 KGHSH and CDR2 LQKENI. The V end was cut by 2 bases, the J end by 3 bases, with 22 bases between. CDR3 length: 18 amino acids. The DNA for the CDR3 is TGTGCCAGCTCACCAGTACAGGGTTTAGGCAAGGTGGACACTGAAGCTTTCTTT. Translated, it gives CASSPVQGLGKVDTEAFF.

The chain links TRBV15 to TRBJ1-6; D possibly corresponds to TRBD1 (6 bases). V lost 8 bases to trimming and J lost 4 bases, with 9 bases between them. Looked up from germline, CDR1 is LNHNV and CDR2 is YYDKDF (reference sequence). The CDR3 is 13 residues long. This chain's CDR3 is CATGQSYNSPLHF. CDR3 DNA sequence: TGTGCCACCGGACAGAGTTATAATTCACCCCTCCACTTT. Looking up the rest from reference TRBV15 and TRBJ1-6 gives the full variable domain: DAMVIQNPRYQVTQFGKPVTLSCSQTLNHNVMYWYQQKSSQAPKLLFHYYDKDFNNEADTPDNFQSRRPNTSFCFLDIRSPGLGDTAMYLCATGQSYNSPLHFGNGTRLTVT.

This clone has only a few counts. V and J are TRBV3-1 (or the pseudogene TRBV3-2) and TRBJ1-6; TRBD1 aligns across 10 bases. The CDR3 spans 21 residues. Germline V gene lookup returns CDR1 LGHDT and CDR2 YNNKEL (reference sequence). V gave up 0 bases and J gave up 5 bases; unmatched junction bases: 16. CDR3 in amino acids: CASSQDPIGTGEIGDNSPLHF. CDR3 in DNA: TGTGCCAGCAGCCAAGATCCAATAGGGACAGGGGAAATTGGTGATAATTCACCCCTCCACTTT.

V usage is TRBV5-1 and J usage is TRBJ2-1; 7 bases match TRBD1. Germline CDR1 reads SGHRS; CDR2 reads YFSETQ. The CDR3 totals 13 residues. Unmatched junction bases numbered 7, after V lost 6 bases and J lost 7 bases. The CDR3 DNA sequence: TGCGCCAGCAAGATTGAGGGGGCTAATGAGCAGTTCTTC. Translating gives CASKIEGANEQFF.

The chain has TRBV5-6 and TRBJ1-1; no clear D. V lost 4 bases and J 3 bases, leaving 16 bases between the germline ends. Per the germline V gene, CDR1 is SGHDT and CDR2 is YYEEEE. This CDR3 has 15 residues. The DNA for the CDR3 is TGTGCCAGCAGCGCCTGGACCCCCGGAGACACTGAAGCTTTCTTT. Protein: CASSAWTPGDTEAFF.

V is TRBV19 and J is TRBJ1-5, with TRBD1 as a possible D gene (5 bases). CDR1 and CDR2 (germline): LNHDA, SQIVND (reference sequence). V lost 5 bases to trimming and J lost 0 bases, with 11 bases between them. The CDR3 loop spans 15 amino acids. The CDR3 bases are TGTGCCAGTAGTGTGACAGCTTATAGCAATCAGCCCCAGCATTTT. Its protein product is CASSVTAYSNQPQHF.

This clone showed up just once. The rearrangement links TRBV18 to TRBJ1-1, with unresolved D. CDR3 size: 14 residues. Germline assignment: CDR1 KGHSH and CDR2 LQKENI. The ends were cut back, 1 base at V and 6 bases at J, with 12 bases in the middle. The CDR3: CASSPQGLFAEAFF. CDR3 coding DNA: TGTGCCAGCTCACCACAGGGTTTGTTCGCTGAAGCTTTCTTT.

The chain employs TRBV2 and TRBJ1-4; 11 bases match TRBD1. The CDR3 has 13 residues. Germline CDR1 SNHLY, CDR2 FYNNEI. V dropped 6 bases and J dropped 8; count of bases not matched to a gene: 2. CDR3 bases: TGTGCCAGCAGGTGGACAGGGGGCGAAAAACTGTTTTTT. Translating it yields CASRWTGGEKLFF.

This chain joins TRBV2 and TRBJ2-5; 13 positions match TRBD2. CDR1 is SNHLY, CDR2 FYNNEI, per germline. CDR3 length: 14 amino acids. V was pared by 8 bases and J by 2 bases, with 2 bases of the junction left unmatched. The CDR3, as DNA: TGTGCCAGCGGGACTAGCGGGGCTCAAGAGACCCAGTACTTC. It specifies CASGTSGAQETQYF.

The V gene is TRBV27, the J gene TRBJ1-2, with a possible D match to TRBD1 (6 bases). CDR1 and CDR2 from the germline V gene are MNHEY and SMNVEV (reference sequence). The CDR3 sequence is 14 residues long. V was trimmed by 2 bases and J by 3 bases, leaving 10 bases between them. The CDR3 coding sequence is TGTGCCAGCAGTTTAGTGGGGGCTGACTATGGCTACACCTTC. This codes for CASSLVGADYGYTF.

The table lists this clone with a count of one. The rearrangement joins TRBV27 to TRBJ1-1; D ambiguous. This CDR3 spans 13 amino acids. V gave up 5 bases and J gave up 8 bases, with 15 bases separating them. Germline V gene sequence: CDR1 MNHEY, CDR2 SMNVEV (reference sequence). CDR3 in DNA: TGTGCCAGCAGTCCCATTGGTAGGTCCGAAGCTTTCTTT. This gives the protein CASSPIGRSEAFF.

This chain joins TRBV21-1 and TRBJ1-4; the tabulated D call, TRBD1, remains unverified against the DNA. TRBV21-1 is a documented pseudogene. CDR3 length: 15 residues. Written as DNA, the CDR3 is TGTGCCAGCAGCAAGGTTGGCAGGGTGAAGGAAAAACTGTTTTTT. It yields the protein CASSKVGRVKEKLFF.

J is TRBJ2-7 and V is TRBV6-1; D gene unclear. The CDR3 totals 13 residues. The germline V gene has CDR1 MNHNS and CDR2 SASEGT. Trimming shortened V by 1 base and J by 7 bases, and 11 bases separated the two germline ends. The CDR3: CASSEGPELEQYF. The CDR3 nucleotides read TGTGCCAGCAGTGAAGGTCCCGAATTGGAGCAGTACTTC.

The chain carries TRBV7-2 and TRBJ1-6; 8 bases agree with TRBD1. The CDR3 totals 17 residues. Germline CDR1 SGHTA, CDR2 FQGNSA. Trimming took 5 bases from V and 7 from J; bases not matched to a gene: 13. CDR3 nucleotide sequence: TGTGCCAGCAGCATTAGAAGACCAGGGGGCAAGAATTCACCCCTCCACTTT. Translated: CASSIRRPGGKNSPLHF.